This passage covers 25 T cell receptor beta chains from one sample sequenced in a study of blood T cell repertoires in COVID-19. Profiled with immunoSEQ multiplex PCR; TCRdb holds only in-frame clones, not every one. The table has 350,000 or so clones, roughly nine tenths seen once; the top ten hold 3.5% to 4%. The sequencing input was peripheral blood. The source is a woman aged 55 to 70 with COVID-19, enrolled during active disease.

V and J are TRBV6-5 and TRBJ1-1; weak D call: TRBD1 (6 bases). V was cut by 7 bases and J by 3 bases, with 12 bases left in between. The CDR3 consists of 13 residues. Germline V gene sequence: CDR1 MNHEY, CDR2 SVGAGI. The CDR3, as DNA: TGTGCCAGCACGAACAGGGTTTACACTGAAGCTTTCTTT. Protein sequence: CASTNRVYTEAFF.

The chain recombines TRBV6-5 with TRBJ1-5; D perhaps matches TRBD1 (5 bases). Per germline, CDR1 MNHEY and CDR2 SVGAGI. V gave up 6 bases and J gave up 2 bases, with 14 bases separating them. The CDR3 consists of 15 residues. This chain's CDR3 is CASSDRGEGNQPQHF. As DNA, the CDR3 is TGTGCCAGCAGCGACCGGGGGGAGGGCAATCAGCCCCAGCATTTT.

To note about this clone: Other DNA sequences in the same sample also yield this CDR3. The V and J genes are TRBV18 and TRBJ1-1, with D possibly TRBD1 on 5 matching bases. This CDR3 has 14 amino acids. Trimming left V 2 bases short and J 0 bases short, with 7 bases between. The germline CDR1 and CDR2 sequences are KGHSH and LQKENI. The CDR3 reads CASSPTGLNTEAFF. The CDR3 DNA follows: TGTGCCAGCTCACCAACAGGATTGAACACTGAAGCTTTCTTT.

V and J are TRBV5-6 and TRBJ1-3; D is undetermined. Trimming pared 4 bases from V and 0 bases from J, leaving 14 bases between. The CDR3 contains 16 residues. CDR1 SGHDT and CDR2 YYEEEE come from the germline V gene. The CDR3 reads CASSRSPKPSGNTIYF. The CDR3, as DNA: TGTGCCAGCAGCAGGAGTCCCAAGCCCTCTGGAAACACCATATATTTT.

The CDR3 sequence: CASSYTGGGNNEQFF. CDR3 coding DNA: TGCGCCAGCAGCTACACCGGGGGGGGGAACAATGAGCAGTTCTTC. The chain joins TRBV5-1 to TRBJ2-1; 8 nucleotides agree with TRBD2. CDR3 length equals 15 residues. The J segment lost 5 bases and the V segment lost 3 bases, leaving 7 bases of the junction unmatched. Per germline, CDR1 SGHRS and CDR2 YFSETQ.

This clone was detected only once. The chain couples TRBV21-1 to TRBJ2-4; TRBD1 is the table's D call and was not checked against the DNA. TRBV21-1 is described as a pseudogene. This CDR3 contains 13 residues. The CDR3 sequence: CASSKAAGNIQYF. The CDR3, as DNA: TGTGCCAGCAGCAAAGCCGCAGGGAACATTCAGTACTTC.

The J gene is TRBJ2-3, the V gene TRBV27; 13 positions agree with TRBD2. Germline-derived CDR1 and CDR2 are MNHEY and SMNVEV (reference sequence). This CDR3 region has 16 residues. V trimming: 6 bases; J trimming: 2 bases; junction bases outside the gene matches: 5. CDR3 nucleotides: TGTGCCAGCAGGGGACTAGCGGGGACACCCACAGATACGCAGTATTTT. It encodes CASRGLAGTPTDTQYF.

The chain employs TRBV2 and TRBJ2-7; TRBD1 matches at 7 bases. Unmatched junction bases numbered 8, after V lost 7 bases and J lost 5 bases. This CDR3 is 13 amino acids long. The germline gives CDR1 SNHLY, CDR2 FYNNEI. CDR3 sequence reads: CASMNRGSNEQYF. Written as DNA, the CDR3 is TGTGCCAGCATGAACAGGGGAAGCAACGAGCAGTACTTC.

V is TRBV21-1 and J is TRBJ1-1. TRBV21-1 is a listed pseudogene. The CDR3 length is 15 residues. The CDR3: CASSKVLGENTEAFF. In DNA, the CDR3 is TGTGCCAGCAGCAAAGTGCTCGGGGAGAACACTGAAGCTTTCTTT.

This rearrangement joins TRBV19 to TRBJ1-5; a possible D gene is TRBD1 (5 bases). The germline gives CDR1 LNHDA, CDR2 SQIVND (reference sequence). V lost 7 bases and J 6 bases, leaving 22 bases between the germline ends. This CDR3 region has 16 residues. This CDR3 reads CASTHQGGLVGQPQHF. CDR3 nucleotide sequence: TGTGCCAGTACTCACCAGGGAGGGTTGGTAGGTCAGCCCCAGCATTTT.

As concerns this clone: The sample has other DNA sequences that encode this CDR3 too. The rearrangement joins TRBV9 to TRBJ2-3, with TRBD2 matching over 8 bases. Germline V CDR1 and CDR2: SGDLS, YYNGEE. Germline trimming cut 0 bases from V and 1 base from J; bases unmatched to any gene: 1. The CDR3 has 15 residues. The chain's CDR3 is CASSVVSGGTDTQYF. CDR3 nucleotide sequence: TGTGCCAGCAGCGTAGTTAGCGGGGGCACAGATACGCAGTATTTT.

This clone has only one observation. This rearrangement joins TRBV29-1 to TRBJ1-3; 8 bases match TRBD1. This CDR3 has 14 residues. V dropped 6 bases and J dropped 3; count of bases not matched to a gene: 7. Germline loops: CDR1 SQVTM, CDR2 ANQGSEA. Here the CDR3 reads CSVRTGNFGNTIYF. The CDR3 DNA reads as TGCAGCGTGCGGACAGGGAACTTTGGAAACACCATATATTTT.

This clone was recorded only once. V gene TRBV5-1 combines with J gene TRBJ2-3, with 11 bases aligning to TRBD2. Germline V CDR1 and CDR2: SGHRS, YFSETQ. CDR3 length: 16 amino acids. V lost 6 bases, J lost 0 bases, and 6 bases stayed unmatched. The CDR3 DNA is TGCGCCAGCACCGGGACTAGCGGACTTAGCACAGATACGCAGTATTTT. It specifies CASTGTSGLSTDTQYF.

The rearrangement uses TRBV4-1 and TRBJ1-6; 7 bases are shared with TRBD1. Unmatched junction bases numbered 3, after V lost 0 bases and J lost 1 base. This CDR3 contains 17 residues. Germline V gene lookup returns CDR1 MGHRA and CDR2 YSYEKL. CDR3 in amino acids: CASSQEPQGSYNSPLHF. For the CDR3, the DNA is TGCGCCAGCAGCCAAGAGCCACAGGGGTCCTATAATTCACCCCTCCACTTT.

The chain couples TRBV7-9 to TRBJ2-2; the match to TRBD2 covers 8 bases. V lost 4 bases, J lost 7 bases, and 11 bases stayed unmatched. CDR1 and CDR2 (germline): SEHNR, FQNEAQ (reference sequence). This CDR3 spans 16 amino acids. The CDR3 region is CASSSPLGGAVGELFF. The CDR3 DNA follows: TGTGCCAGCAGCTCGCCCCTCGGGGGGGCTGTCGGGGAGCTGTTTTTT.

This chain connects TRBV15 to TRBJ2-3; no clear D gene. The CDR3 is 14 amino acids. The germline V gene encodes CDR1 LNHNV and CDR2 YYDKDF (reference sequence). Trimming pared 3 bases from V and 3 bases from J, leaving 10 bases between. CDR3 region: CATSRGLETDTQYF. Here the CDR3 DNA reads TGTGCCACCAGCAGGGGCTTAGAGACAGATACGCAGTATTTT.

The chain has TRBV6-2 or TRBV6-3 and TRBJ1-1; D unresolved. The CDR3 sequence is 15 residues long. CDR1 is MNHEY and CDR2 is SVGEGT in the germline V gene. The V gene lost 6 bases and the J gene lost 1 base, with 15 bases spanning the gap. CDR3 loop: CASSSWAVRNTEAFF. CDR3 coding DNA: TGTGCCAGCAGCTCTTGGGCCGTCCGGAACACTGAAGCTTTCTTT.

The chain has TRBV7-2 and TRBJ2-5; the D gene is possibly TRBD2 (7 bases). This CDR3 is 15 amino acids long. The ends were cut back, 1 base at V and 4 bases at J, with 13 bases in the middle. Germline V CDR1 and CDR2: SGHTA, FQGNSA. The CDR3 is CASSLVLGGRETQYF. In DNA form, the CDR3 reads TGTGCCAGCAGCTTAGTCTTGGGGGGGCGAGAGACCCAGTACTTC.

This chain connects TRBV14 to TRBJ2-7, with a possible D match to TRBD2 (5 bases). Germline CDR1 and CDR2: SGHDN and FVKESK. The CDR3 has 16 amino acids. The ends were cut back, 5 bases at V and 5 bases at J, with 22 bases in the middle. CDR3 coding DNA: TGTGCCAGCAGCTTCATAGGGAGCCACCAGAAGGACGAGCAGTACTTC. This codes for CASSFIGSHQKDEQYF.

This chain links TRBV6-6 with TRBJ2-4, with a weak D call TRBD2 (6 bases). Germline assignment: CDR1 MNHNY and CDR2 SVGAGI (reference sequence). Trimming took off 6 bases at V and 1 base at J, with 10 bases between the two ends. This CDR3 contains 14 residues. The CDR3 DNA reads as TGTGCCAGCAGGGAGGGGAGGGCCAAAAACATTCAGTACTTC. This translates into CASREGRAKNIQYF.

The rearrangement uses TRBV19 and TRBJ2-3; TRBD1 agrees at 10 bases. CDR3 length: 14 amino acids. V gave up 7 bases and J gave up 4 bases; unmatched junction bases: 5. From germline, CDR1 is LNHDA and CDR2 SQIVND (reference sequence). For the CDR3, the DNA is TGTGCCAGTATGGGGGACAGGGGAGCAGATACGCAGTATTTT. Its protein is CASMGDRGADTQYF. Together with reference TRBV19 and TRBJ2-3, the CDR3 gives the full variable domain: DGGITQSPKYLFRKEGQNVTLSCEQNLNHDAMYWYRQDPGQGLRLIYYSQIVNDFQKGDIAEGYSVSREKKESFPLTVTSAQKNPTAFYLCASMGDRGADTQYFGPGTRLTVL.

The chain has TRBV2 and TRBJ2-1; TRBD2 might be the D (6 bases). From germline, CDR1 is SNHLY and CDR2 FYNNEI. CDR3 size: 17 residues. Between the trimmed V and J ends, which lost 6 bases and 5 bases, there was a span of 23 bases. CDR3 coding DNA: TGTGCCAGCAGGGACGGACGGGGGAGTACTATAAACAATGAGCAGTTCTTC. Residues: CASRDGRGSTINNEQFF.

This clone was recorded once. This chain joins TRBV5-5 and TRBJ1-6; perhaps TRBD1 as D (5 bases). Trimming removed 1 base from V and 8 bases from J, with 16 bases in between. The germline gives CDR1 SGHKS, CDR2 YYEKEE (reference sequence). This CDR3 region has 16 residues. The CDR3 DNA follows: TGTGCCAGCAGCTTGTTTTCGGGACGGGGGTATTCACCCCTCCACTTT. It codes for CASSLFSGRGYSPLHF.

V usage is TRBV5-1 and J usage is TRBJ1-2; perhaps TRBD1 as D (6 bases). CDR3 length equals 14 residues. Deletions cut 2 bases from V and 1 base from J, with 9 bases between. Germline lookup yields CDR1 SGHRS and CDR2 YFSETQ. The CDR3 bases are TGCGCCAGCAGCTTTGGACAGCTTAACTATGGCTACACCTTC. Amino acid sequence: CASSFGQLNYGYTF.

The DNA of the CDR3 is TGTGCCAGCAGCGTAGCCAGGTCAAGTTACAATGAGCAGTTCTTC. This sequence encodes CASSVARSSYNEQFF. The chain uses TRBV9 and TRBJ2-1; no reliable D call. CDR3 length: 15 residues. In germline, CDR1 is SGDLS, CDR2 YYNGEE. The V gene lost 0 bases and the J gene lost 4 bases, with 11 bases spanning the gap.